This T cell receptor (beta chain) emerged from a study of cytomegalovirus exposure and HLA in healthy donors. Looked up from germline, CDR1 is LNHDA and CDR2 is SQIVND (reference sequence). This CDR3 is built from 11 residues. Trimming removed 7 bases at V and 9 bases at J, with 10 bases between. 13 Jbeta primers and 60 Vbeta primers were used for the PCR. Clones were sequenced by immunoSEQ multiplex PCR, and TCRdb holds only the in-frame ones, with some missing. The sample consists of approximately 240,000 clones, around 80% of them appearing once. This receptor was identified in a middle-aged woman in good health and CMV-seropositive. Sequenced material: PBMCs. This chain connects TRBV19 to TRBJ2-1, with D perhaps matching TRBD2 (6 bases). Here the CDR3 DNA reads TGTGCCAGTATACTAGCAGGTGAGCAGTTCTTC. It encodes CASILAGEQFF. Complete variable domain (other parts from reference TRBV19 and TRBJ2-1): DGGITQSPKYLFRKEGQNVTLSCEQNLNHDAMYWYRQDPGQGLRLIYYSQIVNDFQKGDIAEGYSVSREKKESFPLTVTSAQKNPTAFYLCASILAGEQFFGPGTRLTVL.